The source of this T cell receptor beta chain is a study of cytomegalovirus exposure and HLA in healthy donors. Overall study: Early released data had about 85 million unique TCRs, all coming from HLA-typed donors.

Amplification used 60 Vbeta primers and 13 Jbeta primers. Repertoires were generated with immunoSEQ multiplex PCR, while TCRdb's copy carries only in-frame clones and drops some. The sample consists of over 200,000 clones, around 70% of them appearing once. A note on this clone: Its antigen is not known.

Regarding the study as a whole: Across all donors, roughly uniform sequencing depth was an assumption of the presence/absence analyses.

Material for sequencing was PBMCs. The receptor was derived from a man aged 35 to 55 in good health and CMV-seropositive.

In nucleotides, the CDR3 is TGTGCCAGCGACAGGGGCTCTGGGGCCAACGTCCTGACTTTC. Translation gives CASDRGSGANVLTF. J is TRBJ2-6 and V is TRBV6-1; 8 bases fit TRBD1. V trimming: 8 bases; J trimming: 0 bases; junction bases outside the gene matches: 0. Germline V lookup: CDR1 MNHNS, CDR2 SASEGT. There are 14 residues in the CDR3.